This note documents a single TCR beta chain sequence. What it binds is not known. The data were produced by immunoSEQ multiplex PCR, yet TCRdb's version contains in-frame clones alone and is incomplete. The data hold approximately 130,000 clones, with under 90% observed a single time. The sample comes from a study of cytomegalovirus exposure and HLA in healthy donors. Study observations and caveats: As was reported, the classifier diagnosed cytomegalovirus status with high specificity and sensitivity. 150 to 200 TCR beta chains were listed as cytomegalovirus-associated.

Trimming took 1 base from V and 9 from J; bases not matched to a gene: 5. This CDR3 has 14 amino acids. Germline CDR1 is SEHNR and CDR2 is FQNEAQ (reference sequence). The chain carries TRBV7-9 and TRBJ1-5; 8 bases agree with TRBD1. The source material was PBMCs. This clonotype was obtained from a woman aged 30 to 39 in good health and CMV-seronegative. The CDR3 region is CASSLGITGGPQHF. For the CDR3, the DNA is TGTGCCAGCAGCTTAGGGATCACAGGGGGGCCCCAGCATTTT.